This T cell receptor (beta chain) was profiled in a study of T-cell reconstitution after alpha-beta-depleted transplantation in children. CDR3 length: 13 amino acids. Germline loops: CDR1 SGHTA, CDR2 FQGNSA. V was pared by 1 base and J by 10 bases, with 2 bases of the junction left unmatched. With respect to this clonotype: Its antigen is not known.

Unique molecular identifiers were incorporated during preparation of the TCRbeta library. From the PCR reads, TCRdb called clonotypes with MiXCR, one entry per CDR3 protein. The table lists under 250,000 distinct CDR3 sequences, roughly 7% of them singletons, with 5.5% to 6.5% in the top ten. General study points: Newly produced T cells mostly provided counts and TCRbeta diversity after one year, as hyperexpanded clones declined. Alpha-beta T cells about two months after transplant reportedly derived from several hundred expanded graft clones.

This chain connects TRBV7-2 to TRBJ2-1; TRBD2 matches at 9 bases. The sequences come from PBMCs, collected before TCRalphabeta/CD19-depleted stem cell transplant. The clonotype was recovered from a boy younger than 10 with acute lymphoblastic leukemia, due to receive a stem cell transplant. The CDR3 nucleotides are TGTGCCAGCAGCTTAGGCGGGGGGGTAGAGCAGTTCTTC. Its protein is CASSLGGGVEQFF. Complete variable domain (other parts from reference TRBV7-2 and TRBJ2-1): GAGVSQSPSNKVTEKGKDVELRCDPISGHTALYWYRQSLGQGLEFLIYFQGNSAPDKSGLPSDRFSAERTGGSVSTLTIQRTQQEDSAVYLCASSLGGGVEQFFGPGTRLTVL.